This T cell receptor beta chain was profiled in a study of spatial heterogeneity in lung cancer. Germline V CDR1 and CDR2: KGHDR, SFDVKD. V shed 4 bases and J shed 7 bases, with 12 bases lying between them. The CDR3 sequence is 14 residues long. TCRdb processed the 5' RACE reads anew with MiXCR; each CDR3 protein has one entry. The sample contains about 5,000 distinct CDR3 sequences, roughly 18% of which appear only once. Sample time point: sample taken at primary tumor resection. Sequencing was performed on whole RNA extracted from tumor and nontumor lung tissue, or from frozen PBMC, and the material was left unsorted. The cohort: 70 to 85 early-stage, untreated non-small cell lung cancer patients. The sample holds a few counts of this clonotype. Being off target in a library aimed at alpha chains, this beta chain has a size of little meaning.

The material sequenced was normal lung tissue next to the tumor, taken at surgery. This TCR came from a male donor with early-stage non-small cell lung cancer. The chain recombines TRBV24-1 with TRBJ2-2, with D unclear. CDR3: CATSETLVGGELFF. CDR3 nucleotides: TGTGCCACCAGTGAGACGTTGGTGGGCGGGGAGCTGTTTTTT.